These 23 T cell receptor beta chains share one sample of origin, sequenced in a study of response to subunit inactivated influenza vaccine listed by TCRdb under 2018. The library was generated by RT-PCR. This sample was sequenced with an Illumina HiSeq 2500. The public reads were reanalyzed by TCRdb: fastp trimming at Q25, MiXCR alignment, in-frame beta chains only. Each record represents a unique CDR3 protein, reported with the most common genes and DNA among its rows. Recorded for this sample are about 540,000 distinct CDR3 sequences; 14% of them occurred a single time. Approximately 10% of the sample is taken by the ten largest. Sequences were derived from PBMCs from blood, sampled approximately 12 days after vaccination. The receptors come from a man between 50 and 59 years old who received an inactivated influenza vaccine. Donor details come from another sample of the same person, matched by shared clones.

This clonotype came up a few times. This chain links TRBV7-2 with TRBJ2-7; a possible D gene is TRBD2 (7 bases). V was cut by 6 bases and J by 3 bases, with 18 bases left in between. CDR3 length equals 15 residues. Germline CDR1 and CDR2: SGHTA and FQGNSA. CDR3 nucleotides: TGTGCCAGCAGTTCAAGGGCGGGGGCCTTCTACGAGCAGTACTTC. Its protein product is CASSSRAGAFYEQYF.

The gene calls are TRBV6-2 or TRBV6-3 and TRBJ1-1; D gene unclear. This CDR3 spans 12 amino acids. Germline V gene lookup returns CDR1 MNHEY and CDR2 SVGEGT. Trimming removed 6 bases from V and 5 bases from J, with 10 bases in between. CDR3 in amino acids: CASRPGLTEAFF. CDR3 nucleotides: TGTGCCAGCAGACCCGGTCTAACTGAAGCTTTCTTT.

This chain joins TRBV5-4 and TRBJ2-5; 7 bases agree with TRBD2. V lost 4 bases, J lost 0 bases, and 12 bases stayed unmatched. The CDR3 length is 17 residues. In germline, CDR1 is SGHNT, CDR2 YYREEE (reference sequence). The CDR3 sequence is CASSPGTTGSNQETQYF. The CDR3 DNA sequence: TGTGCCAGCAGCCCCGGGACTACCGGGAGTAACCAAGAGACCCAGTACTTC.

This clonotype has at least ten counts. The CDR3 is CASSQKPWGESGEQYF. The CDR3 nucleotides are TGTGCCAGCAGCCAAAAACCCTGGGGGGAGTCGGGTGAGCAGTACTTC. The V gene is TRBV14, the J gene TRBJ2-7; tentatively, D is TRBD2 (6 bases). There are 16 residues in the CDR3. Germline lookup yields CDR1 SGHDN and CDR2 FVKESK. V was trimmed by 2 bases and J by 7 bases, leaving 21 bases between them.

This clonotype was recorded a few times. V usage is TRBV28 and J usage is TRBJ1-1; D is perhaps TRBD1 (5 bases). Trimming removed 5 bases from V and 4 bases from J, with 14 bases in between. CDR1 is MDHEN, CDR2 SYDVKM, per germline. The CDR3 totals 14 residues. Here the CDR3 DNA reads TGTGCCAGCAGTCCTATGGGGGAAATCACTGAAGCTTTCTTT. Encoded protein: CASSPMGEITEAFF.

The gene calls are TRBV5-1 and TRBJ2-5; TRBD1 agrees at 11 bases. This CDR3 is 15 amino acids long. With 5 bases clipped from V and 3 bases from J, the junction kept 6 bases outside the gene matches. CDR1 and CDR2 (germline): SGHRS, YFSETQ. This CDR3 reads CASSPGTGGKETQYF. In nucleotides, the CDR3 is TGCGCCAGCAGTCCCGGGACAGGGGGTAAAGAGACCCAGTACTTC.

This clonotype was detected only a few times. The gene calls are TRBV7-2 and TRBJ2-1, with 13 bases matching TRBD2. V lost 5 bases to trimming and J lost 9 bases; unmatched junction nucleotides: 7. The CDR3 is 15 amino acids. The germline V gene has CDR1 SGHTA and CDR2 FQGNSA. The DNA for the CDR3 is TGTGCCAGCAGCCCCACTAGCGGGAGGGCCCTTGAGCAGTTCTTC. It translates to CASSPTSGRALEQFF.

J is TRBJ2-2 and V is TRBV15; TRBD2 agrees at 9 bases. Germline-derived CDR1 and CDR2 are LNHNV and YYDKDF (reference sequence). This CDR3 is 16 amino acids long. The ends lost 3 bases at V and 0 bases at J; junction bases unmatched: 2. CDR3 sequence: CATSRLAGTNTGELFF. CDR3 sequence (DNA): TGTGCCACCAGCAGGCTAGCGGGGACGAACACCGGGGAGCTGTTTTTT.

This chain links TRBV28 with TRBJ2-5; D not certain. V lost 5 bases and J lost 2, with 6 bases in between. Per germline, CDR1 MDHEN and CDR2 SYDVKM. The CDR3 runs to 12 residues. CDR3 sequence reads: CASSDSQETQYF. In nucleotides, the CDR3 is TGTGCCAGCAGTGACTCGCAAGAGACCCAGTACTTC. Supplemented by reference TRBV28 and TRBJ2-5, the full variable domain reads DVKVTQSSRYLVKRTGEKVFLECVQDMDHENMFWYRQDPGLGLRLIYFSYDVKMKEKGDIPEGYSVSREKKERFSLILESASTNQTSMYLCASSDSQETQYFGPGTRLLVL.

The sample holds many counts of this clonotype. The chain employs TRBV11-2 and TRBJ1-5; D is possibly TRBD1 (6 bases). The germline CDR1 and CDR2 sequences are SGHAT and FQNNGV. Trimming took off 6 bases at V and 3 bases at J, with 9 bases between the two ends. This CDR3 is 13 amino acids long. CDR3 sequence: CASSQGNNQPQHF. The CDR3 DNA sequence: TGTGCCAGCAGTCAGGGGAACAATCAGCCCCAGCATTTT.

In its sample, this clonotype was seen a few times. Written as DNA, the CDR3 is TGTGCCAGCAGTTATCCTGACAGCTACGAGCAGTACTTC. It is translated as CASSYPDSYEQYF. J is TRBJ2-7 and V is TRBV6-5; D might be TRBD1 (5 bases). This CDR3 contains 13 residues. Between the trimmed V and J ends, which lost 3 bases and 3 bases, there was a span of 9 bases. Germline values: CDR1 MNHEY, CDR2 SVGAGI.

V is TRBV5-8 and J is TRBJ2-1, with D maybe TRBD1 (6 bases). Trimming removed 4 bases at V and 8 bases at J, with 22 bases between. Germline V gives CDR1 SGHTS, CDR2 YDEGEE. This CDR3 contains 16 residues. Here the CDR3 DNA reads TGTGCCAGCAGCGCCTACGGAGGAGGCACAGGGTATGAGCAGTTCTTC. It codes for CASSAYGGGTGYEQFF.

The chain recombines TRBV3-1 with TRBJ1-5; TRBD1 aligns across 9 bases. CDR3 length equals 16 residues. CDR1 and CDR2 from the germline V gene are LGHDT and YNNKEL (reference sequence). Trimming removed 1 base from V and 4 bases from J; junction bases left unmatched: 5. CDR3: CASSQAGTGSNQPQHF. The CDR3 DNA is TGTGCCAGCAGCCAAGCCGGGACAGGGTCGAATCAGCCCCAGCATTTT.

This clonotype was counted between two and nine times. The rearrangement uses TRBV2 and TRBJ2-3; 7 bases align to TRBD2. The CDR3 runs to 20 residues. V trimming: 3 bases; J trimming: 0 bases; junction bases outside the gene matches: 18. Germline V gene lookup returns CDR1 SNHLY and CDR2 FYNNEI. CDR3 sequence: CASSDGGLAEKYPSTDTQYF. Written as DNA, the CDR3 is TGTGCCAGCAGTGACGGTGGGCTAGCGGAAAAATATCCTAGCACAGATACGCAGTATTTT.

This clonotype was counted a few times. This chain connects TRBV6-2 or TRBV6-3 to TRBJ2-2; 14 positions agree with TRBD2. Germline CDR1 reads MNHEY; CDR2 reads SVGEGT. The J segment lost 4 bases and the V segment lost 2 bases, leaving 12 bases of the junction unmatched. CDR3 length equals 20 residues. CDR3 amino acids: CASSYPAGTSGSWGTGELFF. The CDR3 DNA sequence: TGTGCCAGCAGTTACCCCGCCGGGACTAGCGGGAGTTGGGGCACCGGGGAGCTGTTTTTT.

CDR3 in DNA: TGCAGTGCTAGTTTATGGGAGAATACCTACGAGCAGTACTTC. It specifies CSASLWENTYEQYF. V and J are TRBV20-1 and TRBJ2-7, with a tentative D call TRBD2 (5 bases). The CDR3 has 14 residues. V was trimmed by 3 bases and J by 2 bases, leaving 14 bases between them. Germline values: CDR1 DFQATT, CDR2 SNEGSKA (reference sequence).

In this sample, this clonotype turned up many times. The genes are TRBV2 and TRBJ2-7; D remains unclear. V was pared by 3 bases and J by 3 bases, with 12 bases between. The CDR3 runs to 14 residues. Germline V gene data show CDR1 as SNHLY and CDR2 as FYNNEI. The CDR3 spells CASSELKRYYEQYF. The CDR3 region has the DNA TGTGCCAGCAGTGAGCTTAAGAGGTACTACGAGCAGTACTTC.

The V call is TRBV4-2, the J call TRBJ1-1, with 7 bases matching TRBD1. J was trimmed by 6 bases and V by 1 base; bases with no gene match: 11. The germline V gene has CDR1 LGHNA and CDR2 YNFKEQ. CDR3 size: 16 residues. The CDR3 sequence is CASSQARQGTNAEAFF. DNA for the CDR3: TGTGCCAGCAGCCAAGCCCGACAGGGTACAAACGCTGAAGCTTTCTTT.

This clonotype appeared a few times. This chain connects TRBV4-1 to TRBJ1-2; no clear D. Trimming cost V 2 bases and J 1 base, with 8 bases left between them. This CDR3 contains 14 residues. Germline CDR1 MGHRA, CDR2 YSYEKL. CDR3 loop: CASSQNTLNYGYTF. CDR3 nucleotides: TGCGCCAGCAGCCAAAACACTCTTAACTATGGCTACACCTTC.

This clonotype was found a few times. The chain carries TRBV15 and TRBJ2-2; possible D gene TRBD1, 5 bases. V was shortened by 8 bases and J by 7 bases, with 14 bases between the two germline ends. The CDR3 has 13 amino acids. The germline gives CDR1 LNHNV, CDR2 YYDKDF (reference sequence). The CDR3 loop is CATSGQRGGELFF. CDR3 nucleotide sequence: TGTGCCACCTCGGGTCAAAGGGGCGGGGAGCTGTTTTTT.

The CDR3 nucleotides are TGTGCCACTACGAGGACCTCACAAGAGACCCAGTACTTC. This codes for CATTRTSQETQYF. This chain links TRBV28 with TRBJ2-5; D uncertain. The CDR3 totals 13 residues. Germline lookup yields CDR1 MDHEN and CDR2 SYDVKM. Trimming cost V 10 bases and J 2 bases, with 14 bases left between them.

The chain links TRBV29-1 to TRBJ2-6; TRBD1 matches 7 bases. The junction had 4 bases not matched to a gene; V was cut back by 6 bases and J by 2 bases. This CDR3 is built from 14 residues. In germline, CDR1 is SQVTM, CDR2 ANQGSEA. The CDR3 reads CSVSDRAGANVLTF. The CDR3 DNA reads TGCAGCGTGAGCGACAGGGCTGGGGCCAACGTCCTGACTTTC.

The V gene is TRBV25-1, the J gene TRBJ2-1; maybe TRBD2 (5 bases). The V end was cut by 3 bases, the J end by 4 bases, with 10 bases between. This CDR3 region has 14 residues. Per the germline V gene, CDR1 is MGHDK and CDR2 is SYGVNS. Written as DNA, the CDR3 is TGTGCCAGCAGTGACGCGGGCCGGTACAATGAGCAGTTCTTC. It codes for CASSDAGRYNEQFF.